This T cell receptor (beta chain) stems from a study of T cells in Graves' hyperthyroidism and ophthalmopathy. The study's findings and limits: Among clonotypes expanded in thyroid above 0.001, most were also found in blood. Patients with ophthalmopathy were separated from those with stable hyperthyroidism by a 13 V-J model.

What was amplified from RNA transcripts were TCR beta CDR3 regions. The primer set for the first-round RT-PCR of the TCR CDR3 was HTBI. TCRdb re-analysed the multiplex PCR reads in MiXCR, keeping a single row per CDR3 protein. The sample shows 500,000 to 600,000 distinct CDR3 sequences, just under 20% of them seen only once. Thyroid ultrasound and orbital computed tomography, with clinical symptoms and serum thyroxine and TRAb, informed diagnoses. The PBMCs were sourced from fresh peripheral blood (approximately 10 ml). This clonotype occurred many times. Its antigen remains unknown. Germline V gene sequence: CDR1 SGHAT, CDR2 FQNNGV. J lost 0 bases, V lost 5 bases, and 7 bases had no gene match. This CDR3 is built from 15 residues.

This chain connects TRBV11-2 to TRBJ2-7, with 7 bases aligning to TRBD1. Sequencing input: blood. The source of this sequence is a man in his forties or fifties with Graves' ophthalmopathy. The CDR3: CASSTHRGTSYEQYF. CDR3 nucleotides: TGTGCCAGCAGCACCCACAGGGGTACCTCCTACGAGCAGTACTTC.